In this sample, the clone carrying this TCR beta chain turned up many times. Antigen unknown. This record belongs to a study of blood T cells in healthy people across ages. General study results and limits: PBMCs went unsorted, and a conclusive naive versus antigen-experienced comparison was therefore prevented. Long-lived donors exceeded aged donors in naive CD4+ cells and diversity. TCR beta diversity, measured per million T cells, fell in a roughly linear way with age.

The CDR3 runs 13 residues. Trimming pared 7 bases from V and 1 base from J, leaving 12 bases between. In germline, CDR1 is SQVTM, CDR2 ANQGSEA. The use of a sample-barcoded 5' primer and a J-beta primer mix characterized a second PCR of roughly 6 to 12 cycles. Every cDNA molecule carried a tag from a template-switch adaptor bearing 12 random nucleotides. Each CDR3 protein gets one entry after TCRdb re-called the 5' RACE reads with MiXCR. The top ten hold under 15% of the sample, which has approximately 940,000 distinct CDR3 sequences, around 48% seen once. This chain connects TRBV29-1 to TRBJ2-3; TRBD2 is a possible D gene (6 bases). The source is a man aged 25 to 40 in good health. Sequencing was done on a sample of blood. DNA of the CDR3: TGCAGCGCGCGGGGTGGTGGCACAGATACGCAGTATTTT. It translates to CSARGGGTDTQYF.